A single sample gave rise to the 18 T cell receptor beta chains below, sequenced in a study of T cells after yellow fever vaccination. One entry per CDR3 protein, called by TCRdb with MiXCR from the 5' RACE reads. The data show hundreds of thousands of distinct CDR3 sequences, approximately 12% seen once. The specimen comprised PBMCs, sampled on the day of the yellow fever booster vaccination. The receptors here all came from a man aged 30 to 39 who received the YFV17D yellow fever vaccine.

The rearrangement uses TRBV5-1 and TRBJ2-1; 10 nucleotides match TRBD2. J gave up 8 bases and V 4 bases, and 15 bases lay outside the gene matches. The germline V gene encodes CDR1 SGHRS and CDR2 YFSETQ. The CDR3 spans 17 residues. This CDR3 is CASSSGLAGGRGDEQFF. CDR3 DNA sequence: TGCGCCAGCAGCAGTGGGTTAGCGGGAGGCCGGGGGGATGAGCAGTTCTTC.

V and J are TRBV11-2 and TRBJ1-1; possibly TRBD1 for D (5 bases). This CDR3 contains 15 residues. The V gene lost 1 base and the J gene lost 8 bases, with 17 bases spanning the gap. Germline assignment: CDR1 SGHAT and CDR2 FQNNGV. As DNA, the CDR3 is TGTGCCAGCAGCTTAGCCGGGACGGACGGTAAAGAAGCTTTCTTT. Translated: CASSLAGTDGKEAFF.

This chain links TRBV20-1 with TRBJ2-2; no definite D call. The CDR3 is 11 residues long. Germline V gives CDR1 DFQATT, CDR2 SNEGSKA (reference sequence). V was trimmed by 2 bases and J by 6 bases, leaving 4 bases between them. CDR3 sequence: CSARSPGELFF. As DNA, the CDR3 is TGCAGTGCTAGATCGCCCGGGGAGCTGTTTTTT.

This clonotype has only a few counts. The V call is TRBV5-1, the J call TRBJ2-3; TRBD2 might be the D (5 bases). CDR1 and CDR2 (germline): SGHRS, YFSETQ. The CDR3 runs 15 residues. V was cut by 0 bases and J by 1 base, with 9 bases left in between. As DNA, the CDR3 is TGCGCCAGCAGCTTGGCTGTTAGCGGCACAGATACGCAGTATTTT. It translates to CASSLAVSGTDTQYF.

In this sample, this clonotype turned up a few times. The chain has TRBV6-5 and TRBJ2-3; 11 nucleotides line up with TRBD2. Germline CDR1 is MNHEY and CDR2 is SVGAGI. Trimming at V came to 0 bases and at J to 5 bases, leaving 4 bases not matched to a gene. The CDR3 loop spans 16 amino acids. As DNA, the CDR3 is TGTGCCAGCAGTTACTCTAGCGGGAGGGCCAGAGATACGCAGTATTTT. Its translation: CASSYSSGRARDTQYF.

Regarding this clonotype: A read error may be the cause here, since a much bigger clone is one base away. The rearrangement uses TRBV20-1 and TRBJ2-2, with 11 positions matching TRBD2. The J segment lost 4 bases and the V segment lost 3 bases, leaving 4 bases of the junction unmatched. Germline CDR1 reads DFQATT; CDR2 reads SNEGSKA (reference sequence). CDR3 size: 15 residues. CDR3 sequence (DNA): TGCAGTGCTAGTACTAGCGGGAGCGGCACCGGGGAGCTGTTTTTT. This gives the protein CSASTSGSGTGELFF.

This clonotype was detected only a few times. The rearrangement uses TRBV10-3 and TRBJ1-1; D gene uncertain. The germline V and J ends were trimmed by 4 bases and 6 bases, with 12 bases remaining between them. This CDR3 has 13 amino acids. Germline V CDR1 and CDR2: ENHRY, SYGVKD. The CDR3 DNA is TGTGCCATCAGTGCCGAGGGCTGGCCTGAAGCTTTCTTT. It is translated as CAISAEGWPEAFF.

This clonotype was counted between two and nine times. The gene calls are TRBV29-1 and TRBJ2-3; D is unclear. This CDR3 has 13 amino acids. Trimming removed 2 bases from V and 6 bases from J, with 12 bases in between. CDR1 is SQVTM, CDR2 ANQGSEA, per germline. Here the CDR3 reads CSVELDGADTQYF. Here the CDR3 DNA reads TGCAGCGTTGAACTAGATGGTGCTGATACGCAGTATTTT.

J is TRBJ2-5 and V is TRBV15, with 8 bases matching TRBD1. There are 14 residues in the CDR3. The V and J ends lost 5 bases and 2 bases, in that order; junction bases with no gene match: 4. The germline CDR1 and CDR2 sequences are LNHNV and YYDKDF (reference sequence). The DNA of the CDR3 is TGTGCCACCAGCGCAGGGGGCCGACAAGAGACCCAGTACTTC. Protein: CATSAGGRQETQYF.

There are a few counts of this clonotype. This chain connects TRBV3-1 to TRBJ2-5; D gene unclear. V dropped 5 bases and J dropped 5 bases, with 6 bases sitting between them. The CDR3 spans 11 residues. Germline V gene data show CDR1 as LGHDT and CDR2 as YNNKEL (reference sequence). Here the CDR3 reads CASSYTETQYF. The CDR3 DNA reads TGTGCCAGCAGCTACACGGAGACCCAGTACTTC.

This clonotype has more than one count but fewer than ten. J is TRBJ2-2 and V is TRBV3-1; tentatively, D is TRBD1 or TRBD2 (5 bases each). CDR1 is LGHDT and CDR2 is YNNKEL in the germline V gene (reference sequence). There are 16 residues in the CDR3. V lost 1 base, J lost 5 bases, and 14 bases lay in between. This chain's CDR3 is CASSQVSWGGTGELFF. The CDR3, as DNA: TGTGCCAGCAGCCAAGTCTCTTGGGGCGGGACCGGGGAGCTGTTTTTT.

The CDR3 DNA reads as TGTGCCAGCAGTTCCAATCCCCCGGGCACAGATACGCAGTATTTT. This sequence encodes CASSSNPPGTDTQYF. The chain links TRBV12-3 or TRBV12-4 to TRBJ2-3; no definite D call. This CDR3 has 15 residues. V gave up 4 bases and J gave up 1 base, with 12 bases separating them.

The CDR3 protein is CASRQTSGAKADTQYF. The CDR3, as DNA: TGTGCCAGCAGACAAACTAGCGGGGCTAAGGCAGATACGCAGTATTTT. The chain joins TRBV6-1 to TRBJ2-3, with 10 bases aligning to TRBD2. Unmatched junction bases numbered 10, after V lost 6 bases and J lost 4 bases. Germline CDR1 reads MNHNS; CDR2 reads SASEGT. The CDR3 has 16 amino acids.

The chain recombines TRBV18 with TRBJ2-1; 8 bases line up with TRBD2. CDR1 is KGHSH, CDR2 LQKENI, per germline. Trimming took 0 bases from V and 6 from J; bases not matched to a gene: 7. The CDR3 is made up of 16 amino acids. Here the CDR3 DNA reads TGTGCCAGCTCACCACCTCCGGGACTAGTCCTCAATGAGCAGTTCTTC. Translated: CASSPPPGLVLNEQFF.

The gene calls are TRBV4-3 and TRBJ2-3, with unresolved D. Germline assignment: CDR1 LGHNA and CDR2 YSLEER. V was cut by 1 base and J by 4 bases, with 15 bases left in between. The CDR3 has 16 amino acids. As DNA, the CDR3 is TGCGCCAGCAGCCAAGGAAACAGTTTGGGTCCAGATACGCAGTATTTT. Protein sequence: CASSQGNSLGPDTQYF.

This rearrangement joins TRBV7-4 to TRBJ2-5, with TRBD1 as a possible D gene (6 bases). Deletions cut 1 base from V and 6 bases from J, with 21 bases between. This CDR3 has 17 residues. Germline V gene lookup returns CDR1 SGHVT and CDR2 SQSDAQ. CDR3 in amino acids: CASSLGQVGVRIQTQYF. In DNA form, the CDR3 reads TGTGCCAGCAGCTTAGGACAGGTTGGAGTTCGAATCCAGACCCAGTACTTC.

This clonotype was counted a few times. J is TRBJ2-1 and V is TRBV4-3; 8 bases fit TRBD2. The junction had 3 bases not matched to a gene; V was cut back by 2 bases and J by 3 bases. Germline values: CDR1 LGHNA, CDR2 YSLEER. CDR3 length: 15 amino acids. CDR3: CASSQSGSYYNEQFF. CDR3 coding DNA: TGCGCCAGCAGCCAAAGCGGGAGTTACTACAATGAGCAGTTCTTC.

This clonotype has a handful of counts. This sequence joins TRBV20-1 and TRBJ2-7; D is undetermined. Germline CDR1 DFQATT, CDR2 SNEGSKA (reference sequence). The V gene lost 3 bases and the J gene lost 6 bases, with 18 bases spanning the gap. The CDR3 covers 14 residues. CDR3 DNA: TGCAGTGCTAGCTTCGCCGCAGAAGTCGGCGAGCAGTACTTC. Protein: CSASFAAEVGEQYF.